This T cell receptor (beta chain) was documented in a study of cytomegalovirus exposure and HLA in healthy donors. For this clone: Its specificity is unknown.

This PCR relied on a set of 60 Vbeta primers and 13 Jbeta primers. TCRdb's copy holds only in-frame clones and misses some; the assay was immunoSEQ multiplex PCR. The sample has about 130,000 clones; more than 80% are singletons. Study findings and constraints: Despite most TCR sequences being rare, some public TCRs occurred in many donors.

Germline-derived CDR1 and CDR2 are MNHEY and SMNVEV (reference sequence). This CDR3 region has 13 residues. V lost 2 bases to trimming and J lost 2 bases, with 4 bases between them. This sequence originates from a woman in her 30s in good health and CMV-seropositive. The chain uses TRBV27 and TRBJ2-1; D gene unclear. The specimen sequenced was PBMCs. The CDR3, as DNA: TGTGCCAGCAGTTTAACTACCTACAATGAGCAGTTCTTC. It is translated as CASSLTTYNEQFF.